This TCR beta chain was found in a study of vaccination and CD4 T cells after COVID-19. Study-level background: Post-vaccine specimens were obtained a median about 69 days after dose two (range 14 to 241).

The germline V gene encodes CDR1 MNHEY and CDR2 SVGEGT. Trimming left V 7 bases short and J 2 bases short, with 9 bases between. This CDR3 contains 13 residues. Sequence data for DNA of cultured CD4+ T cells were generated by the Oncomine TCR Beta short-read assay. One entry per CDR3 protein results from TCRdb running MiXCR on the PCR reads. The table has some 12,000 distinct CDR3 sequences, around half seen once. Regarding treatment: approximately 9-day PBMC culture with coronavirus spike peptide pools or control peptides (ViraFEST assay). Negative selection separated CD4+ T cells from roughly nine-day cultures. On this clonotype: Its antigen is undetermined.

The TCR comes from a human donor with COVID-19. This rearrangement joins TRBV6-2 or TRBV6-3 to TRBJ2-1; D remains unclear. Source: cultured CD4+ T cells from blood, taken after SARS-CoV-2 vaccination. The CDR3: CASTGLTYNEQFF. The CDR3 coding sequence is TGTGCCAGCACCGGTCTTACCTACAATGAGCAGTTCTTC.